The next 21 T cell receptor beta chains were all read from a single sample in a study of blood T cell repertoires in COVID-19. Only in-frame clones appear in the TCRdb table, and some are missing; sequencing was by immunoSEQ multiplex PCR. The data contain 200,000 to 250,000 clones, 83% of them seen just once; the ten biggest clones take up about 7.4%. The specimen sequenced was peripheral blood. These receptors originate from a woman aged 50 to 65 with acute or convalescent COVID-19.

The chain couples TRBV18 to TRBJ1-1; TRBD1 matches at 8 bases. J lost 5 bases, V lost 6 bases, and 14 bases had no gene match. The CDR3 has 16 residues. Germline values: CDR1 KGHSH, CDR2 LQKENI. The CDR3 coding sequence is TGTGCCAGCTCCCAAGATTCGACGTACAGGGGGACTGAAGCTTTCTTT. This gives the protein CASSQDSTYRGTEAFF.

This clone has more than one count but fewer than ten. The V and J genes are TRBV7-2 and TRBJ1-6, with D perhaps TRBD1 (5 bases). Trimming took off 5 bases at V and 9 bases at J, with 17 bases between the two ends. This CDR3 region has 15 residues. CDR1 and CDR2 (germline): SGHTA, FQGNSA. In DNA, the CDR3 is TGTGCCAGCAGCCAAGAGGGACGGGGGGTTTCACCCCTCCACTTT. Its protein product is CASSQEGRGVSPLHF.

This chain connects TRBV12-3 or TRBV12-4 to TRBJ2-5; TRBD1 agrees at 7 bases. CDR3 length: 13 residues. V was pared by 5 bases and J by 4 bases, with 4 bases of the junction left unmatched. This CDR3 reads CASSQGELETQYF. CDR3 nucleotide sequence: TGTGCCAGCAGTCAGGGGGAATTAGAGACCCAGTACTTC.

The V and J genes are TRBV6-2 or TRBV6-3 and TRBJ1-1, with D possibly matching TRBD1 (6 bases). The V end was cut by 2 bases, the J end by 3 bases, with 7 bases between. Germline V gives CDR1 MNHEY, CDR2 SVGEGT. The CDR3 has 13 residues. The DNA for the CDR3 is TGTGCCAGCAGTTACGAGGGGGACACTGAAGCTTTCTTT. Translating it yields CASSYEGDTEAFF.

The J gene is TRBJ1-1, the V gene TRBV30, with D perhaps matching TRBD1 (6 bases). The germline V gene encodes CDR1 GTSNPN and CDR2 SVGIG (reference sequence). The CDR3 is 13 amino acids. Trimming removed 1 base from V and 7 bases from J, with 13 bases in between. CDR3 DNA sequence: TGTGCCTGGAGTGGGCTGGGGGCCCGTGAAGCTTTCTTT. It translates to CAWSGLGAREAFF.

The chain carries TRBV20-1 and TRBJ2-3; D perhaps matches TRBD1 (6 bases). The CDR3 covers 13 residues. The germline V and J ends were trimmed by 3 bases and 4 bases, with 11 bases remaining between them. From germline, CDR1 is DFQATT and CDR2 SNEGSKA (reference sequence). CDR3 region: CSASVTGSDTQYF. The CDR3 DNA reads TGCAGTGCTAGTGTCACAGGGTCAGATACGCAGTATTTT.

The rearrangement uses TRBV6-1 and TRBJ1-5; no firm D call. Germline V lookup: CDR1 MNHNS, CDR2 SASEGT. This CDR3 is built from 13 residues. V was cut by 2 bases and J by 5 bases, with 7 bases left in between. CDR3 protein: CASSEFKYQPQHF. The CDR3 DNA follows: TGTGCCAGCAGTGAATTTAAATATCAGCCCCAGCATTTT.

This clone occurred once. CDR3 in amino acids: CASRPRGGYNQETQYF. The CDR3, as DNA: TGTGCCAGTAGGCCAAGGGGGGGTTACAATCAAGAGACCCAGTACTTC. The chain carries TRBV19 and TRBJ2-5, with TRBD2 as a possible D gene (7 bases). Germline loops: CDR1 LNHDA, CDR2 SQIVND (reference sequence). The CDR3 consists of 16 residues. Trimming left V 6 bases short and J 2 bases short, with 19 bases between.

This chain joins TRBV4-1 and TRBJ2-5; TRBD2 matches 11 bases. The CDR3 runs to 18 residues. In germline, CDR1 is MGHRA, CDR2 YSYEKL. With 6 bases clipped from V and 5 bases from J, the junction kept 17 bases outside the gene matches. DNA of the CDR3: TGCGCCAGCAGATCGCCTAGCGGGAGGACCGGAGCAAGGGAGACCCAGTACTTC. It codes for CASRSPSGRTGARETQYF.

The CDR3, as DNA: TGTGCCAGCAGCTCCAGGGGCAACAATTCACCCCTCCACTTT. It specifies CASSSRGNNSPLHF. The V call is TRBV7-2, the J call TRBJ1-6, with a tentative D call TRBD1 (6 bases). With 4 bases removed from V and 7 bases from J, the gap between germline ends came to 11 bases. This CDR3 comprises 14 residues. Per the germline V gene, CDR1 is SGHTA and CDR2 is FQGNSA.

The CDR3: CASSQEPPTSGRPDTQYF. CDR3 sequence (DNA): TGCGCCAGCAGCCAAGAACCCCCGACTAGCGGGAGGCCAGATACGCAGTATTTT. The gene calls are TRBV4-1 and TRBJ2-3, with TRBD2 identical over 13 bases. CDR3 length: 18 residues. The ends lost 0 bases at V and 4 bases at J; junction bases unmatched: 7. The germline V gene encodes CDR1 MGHRA and CDR2 YSYEKL.

V usage is TRBV4-1 and J usage is TRBJ1-3, with 10 positions matching TRBD1. Germline lookup yields CDR1 MGHRA and CDR2 YSYEKL. V was clipped by 1 base and J by 4 bases; unmatched bases: 7. CDR3 length: 17 residues. For the CDR3, the DNA is TGCGCCAGCAGCCAAGTTAGGGACAGGGGAAGAGGAAACACCATATATTTT. It translates to CASSQVRDRGRGNTIYF.

A word on this clone: The germline gene is not matched at one end of the junction; a read error may be the cause. The CDR3 nucleotides read TGTGCTAGCAGCTTAGCGCTGGGGAGTTTCTCCGGGGAGCTGTTTTTT. It yields the protein CASSLALGSFSGELFF. The gene calls are TRBV7-7 and TRBJ2-2, with D perhaps matching TRBD2 (5 bases). Germline CDR1 and CDR2: SSHAT and FNYEAQ (reference sequence). This CDR3 is 16 amino acids long.

This chain joins TRBV19 and TRBJ2-1, with D maybe TRBD2 (5 bases). Looked up from germline, CDR1 is LNHDA and CDR2 is SQIVND (reference sequence). Between the trimmed V and J ends, which lost 2 bases and 1 base, there was a span of 12 bases. The CDR3 has 16 amino acids. The DNA for the CDR3 is TGTGCCAGTAGTATATCCGCCGGAGGATCCTACAATGAGCAGTTCTTC. This gives the protein CASSISAGGSYNEQFF.

This rearrangement joins TRBV25-1 to TRBJ2-7, with no clear D. Per germline, CDR1 MGHDK and CDR2 SYGVNS. Trimming left V 2 bases short and J 0 bases short, with 20 bases between. There are 18 residues in the CDR3. The CDR3 protein is CASSEGESWFRNSYEQYF. The CDR3 nucleotides read TGTGCCAGCAGTGAAGGTGAGTCGTGGTTTCGTAACTCCTACGAGCAGTACTTC.

This rearrangement joins TRBV7-8 to TRBJ1-1; TRBD1 might be the D (6 bases). Germline CDR1 SGHVS, CDR2 FQNEAQ. CDR3 size: 14 residues. Trimming pared 1 base from V and 5 bases from J, leaving 11 bases between. CDR3 DNA: TGTGCCAGCAGCTTAGTGGCCAGGGGAACTGAAGCTTTCTTT. Its translation: CASSLVARGTEAFF.

This chain joins TRBV12-3 or TRBV12-4 and TRBJ1-2, with TRBD1 as a possible D gene (6 bases). CDR3 length: 12 residues. The V end was cut by 6 bases, the J end by 7 bases, with 12 bases between. The CDR3 is CASSNSGVGYTF. CDR3 coding DNA: TGTGCCAGCAGCAATTCAGGGGTTGGCTACACCTTC.

This clone appeared a single time. The chain uses TRBV9 and TRBJ2-1; 9 positions match TRBD1. The germline CDR1 and CDR2 sequences are SGDLS and YYNGEE. The CDR3 runs 15 residues. J was trimmed by 5 bases and V by 2 bases; bases with no gene match: 5. The DNA of the CDR3 is TGTGCCAGCAGCGTGGGGACAGGGACCCACAATGAGCAGTTCTTC. Translation: CASSVGTGTHNEQFF.

The rearrangement joins TRBV5-1 to TRBJ2-3; TRBD2 agrees at 8 bases. Trimming at V came to 4 bases and at J to 6 bases, leaving 7 bases not matched to a gene. The V gene's germline CDR1 is SGHRS and CDR2 YFSETQ. The CDR3 sequence is 14 residues long. The CDR3 DNA follows: TGCGCCAGCAGCCTAGAGCGGGAGTGGGATACGCAGTATTTT. This gives the protein CASSLEREWDTQYF.

This clone was found once. The rearrangement uses TRBV11-2 and TRBJ2-6, with D perhaps matching TRBD2 (6 bases). CDR3 length equals 16 residues. The V and J ends lost 0 bases and 2 bases respectively, with 8 bases between them. CDR1 and CDR2 from the germline V gene are SGHAT and FQNNGV. The CDR3 region is CASSLDRGAGANVLTF. The DNA of the CDR3 is TGTGCCAGCAGCTTAGATCGCGGGGCTGGGGCCAACGTCCTGACTTTC.

The chain uses TRBV28 and TRBJ2-7; 8 bases align to TRBD2. Germline V CDR1 and CDR2: MDHEN, SYDVKM. V shed 8 bases and J 7 bases; nucleotides not matched to a gene: 16. This CDR3 has 15 amino acids. CDR3 sequence reads: CASSRAGVERWEQYF. The DNA for the CDR3 is TGTGCCAGCTCAAGAGCGGGAGTGGAAAGGTGGGAGCAGTACTTC.